The 9 T cell receptor beta chains below all came from one sample that was sequenced in a study of blood T cell repertoires in COVID-19. Here immunoSEQ multiplex PCR was the method, and the copy in TCRdb shows in-frame clones only, minus some. The repertoire includes 310,000 or so clones, around 86% of them detected once, and around 1.5% sits in the top ten. Sequencing was carried out using peripheral blood. Source of these receptors: a woman between 45 and 60 years old with acute or convalescent COVID-19.

This clone was picked up a small number of times. The rearrangement uses TRBV20-1 and TRBJ2-5; D perhaps matches TRBD1 (6 bases). The CDR3 is made up of 13 amino acids. V was pared by 3 bases and J by 1 base, with 9 bases between. From germline, CDR1 is DFQATT and CDR2 SNEGSKA (reference sequence). CDR3 sequence reads: CSASFRGQETQYF. The CDR3 bases are TGCAGTGCTAGTTTCAGGGGCCAAGAGACCCAGTACTTC.

The chain carries TRBV7-6 and TRBJ2-2; tentatively, D is TRBD1 (6 bases). Between the trimmed V and J ends, which lost 1 base and 1 base, there was a span of 10 bases. CDR3 size: 16 residues. Looked up from germline, CDR1 is SGHVS and CDR2 is FNYEAQ. This CDR3 reads CASSLVQGVNTGELFF. As DNA, the CDR3 is TGTGCCAGCAGCTTAGTACAGGGAGTGAACACCGGGGAGCTGTTTTTT.

There are a few counts of this clone. The chain uses TRBV2 and TRBJ1-2, with TRBD1 matching over 10 bases. The CDR3 is 17 amino acids. Germline-derived CDR1 and CDR2 are SNHLY and FYNNEI. Losses at the gene ends were 4 bases for V and 4 bases for J; bases not matched to a gene: 12. CDR3 in amino acids: CASSGQGAQILSYGYTF. The CDR3 nucleotides are TGTGCCAGCAGTGGACAGGGGGCGCAAATTTTATCCTATGGCTACACCTTC.

The chain recombines TRBV29-1 with TRBJ2-7, with D perhaps TRBD1 (6 bases). V lost 5 bases, J lost 2 bases, and 13 bases lay in between. This CDR3 comprises 13 residues. Germline CDR1 reads SQVTM; CDR2 reads ANQGSEA. Here the CDR3 reads CSVRWTETYEQYF. DNA of the CDR3: TGCAGCGTTCGATGGACAGAAACCTACGAGCAGTACTTC.

This clone came up a few times. The chain combines TRBV7-9 with TRBJ2-5, with 10 bases that match TRBD1. There are 15 residues in the CDR3. Unmatched junction bases numbered 6, after V lost 6 bases and J lost 2 bases. Per the germline V gene, CDR1 is SEHNR and CDR2 is FQNEAQ (reference sequence). CDR3 residues: CASRTGGARQETQYF. The CDR3, as DNA: TGTGCCAGCAGGACAGGGGGCGCGAGGCAAGAGACCCAGTACTTC.

Remarks on this clone: The sample holds other DNA sequences that translate to the same CDR3. This chain uses TRBV5-1 with TRBJ2-2; possible D gene TRBD1, 6 bases. The V gene's germline CDR1 is SGHRS and CDR2 YFSETQ. The CDR3 spans 14 residues. The germline V and J ends were trimmed by 3 bases and 1 base, with 7 bases remaining between them. Written as DNA, the CDR3 is TGCGCCAGCAGCTCGGGACAGAACACCGGGGAGCTGTTTTTT. Translation gives CASSSGQNTGELFF. The full variable domain, its missing parts supplied by reference TRBV5-1 and TRBJ2-2, is KAGVTQTPRYLIKTRGQQVTLSCSPISGHRSVSWYQQTPGQGLQFLFEYFSETQRNKGNFPGRFSGRQFSNSRSEMNVSTLELGDSALYLCASSSGQNTGELFFGEGSRLTVL.

CDR3: CASREYEQYF. The CDR3 DNA is TGTGCCAGCAGAGAGTACGAGCAGTACTTC. V is TRBV6-5 and J is TRBJ2-7; D unclear. V was clipped by 6 bases and J by 4 bases, with 4 bases between them. Germline V lookup: CDR1 MNHEY, CDR2 SVGAGI. There are 10 residues in the CDR3.

The CDR3 spells CASSQSRGTQYF. CDR3 nucleotides: TGTGCCAGCAGCCAATCAAGAGGGACGCAGTATTTT. The chain links TRBV14 to TRBJ2-3, with D possibly being TRBD2 (5 bases). Trimming cost V 2 bases and J 9 bases, with 9 bases left between them. This CDR3 contains 12 residues. Germline V gene lookup returns CDR1 SGHDN and CDR2 FVKESK. Based on the CDR3 plus reference TRBV14 and TRBJ2-3, the full variable domain is EAGVTQFPSHSVIEKGQTVTLRCDPISGHDNLYWYRRVMGKEIKFLLHFVKESKQDESGMPNNRFLAERTGGTYSTLKVQPAELEDSGVYFCASSQSRGTQYFGPGTRLTVL.

The chain links TRBV11-2 to TRBJ2-7; TRBD2 aligns across 8 bases. V trimming: 3 bases; J trimming: 2 bases; junction bases outside the gene matches: 3. Germline loops: CDR1 SGHAT, CDR2 FQNNGV. The CDR3 spans 14 residues. CDR3 bases: TGTGCCAGCAGCTTGAGCGGGAGTCCCTACGAGCAGTACTTC. It specifies CASSLSGSPYEQYF.